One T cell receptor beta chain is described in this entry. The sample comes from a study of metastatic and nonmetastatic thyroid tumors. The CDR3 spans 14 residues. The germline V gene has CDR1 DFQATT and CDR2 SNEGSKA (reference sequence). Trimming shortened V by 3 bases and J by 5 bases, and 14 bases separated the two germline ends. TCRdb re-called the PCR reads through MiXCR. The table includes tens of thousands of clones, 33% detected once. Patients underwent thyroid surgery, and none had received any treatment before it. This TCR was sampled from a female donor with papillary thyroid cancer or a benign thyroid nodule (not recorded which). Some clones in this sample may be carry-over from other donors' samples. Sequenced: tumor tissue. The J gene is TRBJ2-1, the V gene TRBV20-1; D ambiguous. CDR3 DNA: TGCAGTGCTAGGTATCCCTCAAAAAACAATGAGCAGTTCTTC. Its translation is CSARYPSKNNEQFF.